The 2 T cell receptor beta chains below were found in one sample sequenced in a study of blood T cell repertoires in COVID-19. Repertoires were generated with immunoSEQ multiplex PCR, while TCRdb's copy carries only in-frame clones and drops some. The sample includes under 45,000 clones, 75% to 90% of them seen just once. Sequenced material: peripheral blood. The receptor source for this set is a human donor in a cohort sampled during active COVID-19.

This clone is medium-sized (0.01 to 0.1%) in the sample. The CDR3, as DNA: TGTGCCAGCACCCCCCGTCGACAGGGCCAAAGGGGGAGACCTAGCAATCAGCCCCAGCATTTT. Translation gives CASTPRRQGQRGRPSNQPQHF. V gene TRBV21-1 combines with J gene TRBJ1-5; the table's D call TRBD1 went unverified against the DNA. TRBV21-1 is a pseudogene. The CDR3 is 21 residues long.

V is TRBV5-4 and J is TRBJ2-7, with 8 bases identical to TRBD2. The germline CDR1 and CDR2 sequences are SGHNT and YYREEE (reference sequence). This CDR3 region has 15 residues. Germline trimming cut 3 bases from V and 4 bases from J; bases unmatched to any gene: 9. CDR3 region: CASSSPTGGPYEQYF. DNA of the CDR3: TGTGCCAGCAGCTCGCCGACGGGGGGGCCTTACGAGCAGTACTTC.